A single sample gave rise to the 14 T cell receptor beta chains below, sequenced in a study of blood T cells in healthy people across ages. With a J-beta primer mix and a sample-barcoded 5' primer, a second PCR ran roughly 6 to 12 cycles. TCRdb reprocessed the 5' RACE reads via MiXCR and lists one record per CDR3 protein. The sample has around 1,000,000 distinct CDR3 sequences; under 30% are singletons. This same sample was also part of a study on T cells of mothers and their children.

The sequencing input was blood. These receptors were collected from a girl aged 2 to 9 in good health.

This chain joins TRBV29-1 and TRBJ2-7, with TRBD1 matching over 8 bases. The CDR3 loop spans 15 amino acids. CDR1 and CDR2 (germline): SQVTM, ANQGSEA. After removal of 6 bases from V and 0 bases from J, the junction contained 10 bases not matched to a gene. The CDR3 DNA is TGCAGCGTCGGCATGGGGACAGGAACCTCCTACGAGCAGTACTTC. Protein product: CSVGMGTGTSYEQYF.

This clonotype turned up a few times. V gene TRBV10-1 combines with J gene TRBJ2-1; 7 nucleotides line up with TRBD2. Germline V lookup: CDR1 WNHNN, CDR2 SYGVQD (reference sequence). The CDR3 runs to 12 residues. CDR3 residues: CAAPAGYNEQFF. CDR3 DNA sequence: TGCGCTGCCCCAGCGGGGTACAATGAGCAGTTCTTC.

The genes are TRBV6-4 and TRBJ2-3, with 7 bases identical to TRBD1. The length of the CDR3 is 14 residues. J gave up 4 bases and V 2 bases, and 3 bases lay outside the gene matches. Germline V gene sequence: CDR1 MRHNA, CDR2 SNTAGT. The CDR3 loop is CASSDGTEADTQYF. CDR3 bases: TGTGCCAGCAGTGACGGGACAGAGGCAGATACGCAGTATTTT.

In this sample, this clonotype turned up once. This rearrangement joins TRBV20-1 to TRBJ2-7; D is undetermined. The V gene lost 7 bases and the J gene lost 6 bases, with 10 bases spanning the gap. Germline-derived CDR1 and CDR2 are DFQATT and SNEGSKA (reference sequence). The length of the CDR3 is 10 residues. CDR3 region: CSVGVGEQYF. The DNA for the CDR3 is TGCAGTGTTGGGGTGGGCGAGCAGTACTTC.

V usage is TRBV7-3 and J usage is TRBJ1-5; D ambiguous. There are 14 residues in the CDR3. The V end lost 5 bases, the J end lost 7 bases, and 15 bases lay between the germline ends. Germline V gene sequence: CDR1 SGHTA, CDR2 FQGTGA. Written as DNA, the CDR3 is TGTGCCAGCAGCCCAGGCGGCATCATACAGCCCCAGCATTTT. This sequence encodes CASSPGGIIQPQHF.

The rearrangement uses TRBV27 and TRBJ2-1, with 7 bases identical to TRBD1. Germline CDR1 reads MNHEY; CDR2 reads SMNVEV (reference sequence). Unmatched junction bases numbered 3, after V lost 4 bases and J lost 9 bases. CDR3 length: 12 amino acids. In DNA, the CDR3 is TGTGCCAGCAGTTGGGGGACAGCTGAGCAGTTCTTC. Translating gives CASSWGTAEQFF.

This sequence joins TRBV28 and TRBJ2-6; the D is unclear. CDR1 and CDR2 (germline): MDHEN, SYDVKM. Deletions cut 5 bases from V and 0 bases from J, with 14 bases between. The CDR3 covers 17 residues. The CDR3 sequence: CASSPRALDSGANVLTF. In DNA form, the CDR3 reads TGTGCCAGCAGTCCAAGGGCCCTCGACTCTGGGGCCAACGTCCTGACTTTC.

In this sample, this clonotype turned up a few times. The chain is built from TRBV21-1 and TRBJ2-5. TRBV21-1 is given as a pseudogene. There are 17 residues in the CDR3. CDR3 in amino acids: CARMRLNDNLHQETQYF. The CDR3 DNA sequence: TGTGCCAGGATGCGGCTAAACGACAACCTACACCAAGAGACCCAGTACTTC.

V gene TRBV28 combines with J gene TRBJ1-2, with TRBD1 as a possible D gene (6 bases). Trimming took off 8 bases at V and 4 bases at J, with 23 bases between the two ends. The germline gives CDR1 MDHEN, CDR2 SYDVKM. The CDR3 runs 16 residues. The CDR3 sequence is CASLLSGDGGFYGYTF. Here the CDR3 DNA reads TGTGCCAGCCTACTCTCAGGGGATGGGGGCTTCTATGGCTACACCTTC.

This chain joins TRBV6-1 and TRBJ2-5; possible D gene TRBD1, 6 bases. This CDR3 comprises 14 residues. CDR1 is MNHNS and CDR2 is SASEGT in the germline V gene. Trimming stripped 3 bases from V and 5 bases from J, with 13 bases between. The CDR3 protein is CASSERTGSETQYF. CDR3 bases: TGTGCCAGCAGTGAGAGAACAGGGAGCGAGACCCAGTACTTC.

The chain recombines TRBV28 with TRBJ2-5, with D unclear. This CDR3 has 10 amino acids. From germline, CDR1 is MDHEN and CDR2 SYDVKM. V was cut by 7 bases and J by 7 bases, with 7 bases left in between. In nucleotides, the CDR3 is TGTGCCAGCATGTCGGGGACCCAGTACTTC. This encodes CASMSGTQYF.

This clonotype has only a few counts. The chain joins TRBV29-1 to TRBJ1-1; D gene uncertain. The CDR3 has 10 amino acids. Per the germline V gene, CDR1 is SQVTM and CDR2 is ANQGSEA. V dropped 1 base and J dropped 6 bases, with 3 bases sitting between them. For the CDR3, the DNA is TGCAGCGTTGAAGGCGCTGAAGCTTTCTTT. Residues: CSVEGAEAFF.

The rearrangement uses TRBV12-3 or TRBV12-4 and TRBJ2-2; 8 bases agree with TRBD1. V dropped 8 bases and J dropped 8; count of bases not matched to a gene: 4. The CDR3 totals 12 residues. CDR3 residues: CASGQGAGELFF. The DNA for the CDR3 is TGTGCCAGCGGACAGGGAGCAGGGGAGCTGTTTTTT.

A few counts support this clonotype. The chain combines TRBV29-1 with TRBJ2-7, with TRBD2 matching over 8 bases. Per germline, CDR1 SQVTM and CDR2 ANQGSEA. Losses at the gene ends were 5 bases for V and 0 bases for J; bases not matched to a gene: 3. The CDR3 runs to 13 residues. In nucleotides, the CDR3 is TGCAGCGTTACCGGGGGGGGCTCCTACGAGCAGTACTTC. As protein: CSVTGGGSYEQYF.